Sequencing of this T cell receptor beta chain was carried out in a study of CD8+ T cells in alopecia areata. Germline assignment: CDR1 SNHLY and CDR2 FYNNEI. The CDR3 contains 15 residues. The V gene lost 3 bases and the J gene lost 0 bases, with 6 bases spanning the gap. Extracted from the samples, RNA was reverse transcribed into cDNA to serve as the sequencing template. Sequencing was performed with immunoSEQ multiplex PCR; in TCRdb, only in-frame clones are kept and a portion is missing. The sample records about 270,000 clones, 60% being singletons. Specified treatment: oral pan-JAK inhibitor, 5-10 mg twice daily.

This rearrangement joins TRBV2 to TRBJ1-6, with D uncertain. The TCR was taken from a human donor with alopecia areata. The starting material was CD4+ T cells sorted from blood, obtained at approximately week 52, from a patient treated with tofacitinib. This chain's CDR3 is CASSDRSSYNSPLHF. The CDR3 DNA sequence: TGTGCCAGCAGTGACAGGAGCTCCTATAATTCACCCCTCCACTTT.